This T cell receptor beta chain was captured in a study of T cells in Graves' hyperthyroidism and ophthalmopathy. It was 10 ml of fresh peripheral blood that supplied the PBMCs. Study-wide results and limits: Blood also showed most of the thyroid clonotypes that were expanded above 0.001.

V gave up 3 bases and J gave up 3 bases, with 18 bases separating them. The germline CDR1 and CDR2 sequences are DFQATT and SNEGSKA (reference sequence). The CDR3 has 15 amino acids. This clonotype came up many times. As yet, its antigen is unknown. Using RNA transcripts as the source, TCR beta CDR3 regions were amplified. The HTBI set primed first-round TCR CDR3 RT-PCR. A single record per CDR3 protein comes from TCRdb applying MiXCR to the multiplex PCR reads. Of 360,000 or so distinct CDR3 sequences listed, around 15% are singletons. Sequencing was carried out using blood. The sequence was collected from a woman aged 55-70 years with Graves' ophthalmopathy. This chain links TRBV20-1 with TRBJ2-7; D possibly corresponds to TRBD2 (6 bases). CDR3 nucleotide sequence: TGCAGTGCTAGCGGAGGGCCTAGCGTACGCTACGAGCAGTACTTC. Translation: CSASGGPSVRYEQYF.